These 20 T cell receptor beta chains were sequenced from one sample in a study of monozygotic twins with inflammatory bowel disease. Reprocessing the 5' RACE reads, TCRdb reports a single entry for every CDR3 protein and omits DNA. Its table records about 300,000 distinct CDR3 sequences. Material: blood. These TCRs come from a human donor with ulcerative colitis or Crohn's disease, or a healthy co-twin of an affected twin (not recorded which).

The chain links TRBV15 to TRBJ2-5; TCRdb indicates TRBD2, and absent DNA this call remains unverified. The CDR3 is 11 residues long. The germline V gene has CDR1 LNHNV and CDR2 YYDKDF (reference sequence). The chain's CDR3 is CATDSGETQYF. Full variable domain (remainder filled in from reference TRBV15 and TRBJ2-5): DAMVIQNPRYQVTQFGKPVTLSCSQTLNHNVMYWYQQKSSQAPKLLFHYYDKDFNNEADTPDNFQSRRPNTSFCFLDIRSPGLGDTAMYLCATDSGETQYFGPGTRLLVL.

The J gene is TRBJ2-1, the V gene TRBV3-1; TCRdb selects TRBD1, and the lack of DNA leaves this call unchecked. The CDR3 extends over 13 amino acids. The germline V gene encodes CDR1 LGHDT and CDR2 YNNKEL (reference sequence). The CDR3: CASSQVGRGGQFF.

CDR3 amino acids: CAISDTGDRGAFF. The chain has TRBV10-3 and TRBJ1-1; TCRdb's D call, TRBD1, is unchecked because there is no DNA. The CDR3 is 13 amino acids. The germline V gene has CDR1 ENHRY and CDR2 SYGVKD.

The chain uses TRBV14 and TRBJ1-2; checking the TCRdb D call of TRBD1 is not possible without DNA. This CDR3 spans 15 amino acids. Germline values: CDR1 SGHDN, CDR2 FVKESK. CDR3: CASSQGQAPFYGYTF.

The CDR3 region is CARSPPGGVRNTIYF. The chain combines TRBV7-2 with TRBJ1-3; the TCRdb D gene call, TRBD1, has no DNA to confirm it. Germline CDR1 is SGHTA and CDR2 is FQGNSA. The CDR3 covers 15 residues.

This CDR3 is CASSENSGTTGELFF. The chain joins TRBV25-1 to TRBJ2-2. There are 15 residues in the CDR3. CDR1 and CDR2 from the germline V gene are MGHDK and SYGVNS.

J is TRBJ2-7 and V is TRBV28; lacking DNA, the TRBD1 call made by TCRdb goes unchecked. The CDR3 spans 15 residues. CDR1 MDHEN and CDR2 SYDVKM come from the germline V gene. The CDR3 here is CASSPLFNRSYEQYF.

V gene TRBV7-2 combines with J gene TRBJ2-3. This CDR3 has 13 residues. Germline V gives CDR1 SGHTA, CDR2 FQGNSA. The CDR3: CASSLDLGDTQYF.

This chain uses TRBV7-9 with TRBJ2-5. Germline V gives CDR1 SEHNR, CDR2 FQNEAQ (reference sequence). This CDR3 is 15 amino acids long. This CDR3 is CASSQVLTSQETQYF.

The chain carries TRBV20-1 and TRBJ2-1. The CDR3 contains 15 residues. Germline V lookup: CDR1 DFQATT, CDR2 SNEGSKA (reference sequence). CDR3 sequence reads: CSATLGRSSYNEQFF.

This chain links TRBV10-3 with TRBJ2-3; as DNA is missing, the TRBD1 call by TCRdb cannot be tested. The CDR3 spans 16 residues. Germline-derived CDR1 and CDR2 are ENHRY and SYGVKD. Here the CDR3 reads CAISTTGTGATDTQYF.

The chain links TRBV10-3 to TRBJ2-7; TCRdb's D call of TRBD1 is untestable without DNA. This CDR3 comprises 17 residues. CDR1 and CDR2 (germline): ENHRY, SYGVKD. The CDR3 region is CAIRSGTGKNLAYEQYF.

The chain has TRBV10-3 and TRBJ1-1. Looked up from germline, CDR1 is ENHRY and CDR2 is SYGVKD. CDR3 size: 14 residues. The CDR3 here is CAISDDLGNTEAFF.

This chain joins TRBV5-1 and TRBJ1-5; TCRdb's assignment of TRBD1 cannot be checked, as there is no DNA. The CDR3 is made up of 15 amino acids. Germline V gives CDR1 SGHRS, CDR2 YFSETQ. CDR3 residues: CASSLDGGRNQPQHF.

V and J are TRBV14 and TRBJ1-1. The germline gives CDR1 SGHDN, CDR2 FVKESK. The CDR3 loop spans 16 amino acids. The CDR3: CASSQGVQTVNTEAFF.

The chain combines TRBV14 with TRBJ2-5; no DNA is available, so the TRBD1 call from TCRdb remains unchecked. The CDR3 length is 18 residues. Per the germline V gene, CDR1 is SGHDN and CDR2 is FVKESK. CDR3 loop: CASSLRRPATGSLETQYF. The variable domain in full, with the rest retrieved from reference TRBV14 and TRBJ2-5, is EAGVTQFPSHSVIEKGQTVTLRCDPISGHDNLYWYRRVMGKEIKFLLHFVKESKQDESGMPNNRFLAERTGGTYSTLKVQPAELEDSGVYFCASSLRRPATGSLETQYFGPGTRLLVL.

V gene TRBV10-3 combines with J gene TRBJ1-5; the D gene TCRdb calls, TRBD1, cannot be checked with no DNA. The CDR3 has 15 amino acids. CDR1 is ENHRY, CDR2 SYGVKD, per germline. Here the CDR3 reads CAISESGTGFQPQHF.

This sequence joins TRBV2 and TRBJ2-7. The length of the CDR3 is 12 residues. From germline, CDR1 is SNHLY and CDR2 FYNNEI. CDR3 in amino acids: CATGRDSYEQYF. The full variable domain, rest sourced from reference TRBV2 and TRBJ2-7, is EPEVTQTPSHQVTQMGQEVILRCVPISNHLYFYWYRQILGQKVEFLVSFYNNEISEKSEIFDDQFSVERPDGSNFTLKIRSTKLEDSAMYFCATGRDSYEQYFGPGTRLTVT.

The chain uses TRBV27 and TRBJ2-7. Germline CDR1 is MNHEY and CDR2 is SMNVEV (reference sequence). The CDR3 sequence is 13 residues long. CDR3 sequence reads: CASSFFGSYKQYF.

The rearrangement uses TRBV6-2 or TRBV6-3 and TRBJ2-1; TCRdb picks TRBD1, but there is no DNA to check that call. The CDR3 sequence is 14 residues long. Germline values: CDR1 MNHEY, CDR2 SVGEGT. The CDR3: CASSSPQGWNEQFF.